A single TCR beta chain is shown here with its context. The source of the sample is a study of blood T cell repertoires in COVID-19. The germline V gene has CDR1 LGHDT and CDR2 YNNKEL (reference sequence). The CDR3 consists of 18 residues. V was shortened by 0 bases and J by 0 bases, with 12 bases between the two germline ends. Authors' data handling: Researchers report that nucleated cell counts were estimated from reference gene primer amplification. The repertoire was sequenced with immunoSEQ multiplex PCR; TCRdb's copy has only in-frame clones and lacks some. The D gene and trimming were derived from the DNA, and the V and J assignments and clone size from that table. The repertoire holds about 410,000 clones, with roughly 88% as singletons.

The chain has TRBV3-1 (or the pseudogene TRBV3-2) and TRBJ2-6; no clear D. This sequence originates from a woman in her twenties or thirties with active or convalescent COVID-19. Sequencing used peripheral blood. CDR3 residues: CASSQDHSLLSGANVLTF. The CDR3 DNA reads as TGTGCCAGCAGCCAAGATCACAGTCTCCTCTCTGGGGCCAACGTCCTGACTTTC.